A single sample gave rise to the 19 T cell receptor beta chains below, sequenced in a study of regulatory T cells in long-lasting Graves disease. Regarding time point: newly diagnosed GD, antithyroid drugs for less than 3 months. TCR sequences were obtained from RNA taken from PBMCs. Researchers made TCR beta libraries by using iRepertoire HTBI primers and running Arm-PCR on CDR3 regions. TCRdb fed the multiplex PCR reads into MiXCR, producing one record per CDR3 protein. The table lists hundreds of thousands of distinct CDR3 sequences, 14% to 15% of them singletons, with roughly 8% in the top ten. This sample also appeared in a second study, on T cells in Graves' hyperthyroidism and ophthalmopathy.

This sample comprised peripheral blood mononuclear cells (PBMCs), obtained at new diagnosis, from a patient treated with antithyroid drugs. These receptors all stem from a woman aged 40 to 50 with Graves disease.

This clonotype was seen many times. The rearrangement joins TRBV20-1 to TRBJ2-3; D not certain. The CDR3 is 16 residues long. V was pared by 2 bases and J by 2 bases, with 17 bases between. Germline CDR1 is DFQATT and CDR2 is SNEGSKA (reference sequence). The DNA for the CDR3 is TGCAGTGCTAGACTATTCGGTGGACCTAACACAGATACGCAGTATTTT. Translated: CSARLFGGPNTDTQYF.

The chain combines TRBV3-1 with TRBJ2-1; TRBD2 matches 7 bases. Trimming cost V 0 bases and J 4 bases; bases outside gene matches: 6. The CDR3 loop spans 16 amino acids. CDR1 is LGHDT and CDR2 is YNNKEL in the germline V gene (reference sequence). The CDR3 protein is CASSQDLRGYYNEQFF. The CDR3 nucleotides read TGTGCCAGCAGCCAAGACTTGCGGGGGTATTACAATGAGCAGTTCTTC.

This clonotype has a single count. A much more abundant neighbour one base away suggests this may be a read error. CDR3: CASSSGLIQYF. The DNA for the CDR3 is TGTGCCAGCAGTTCTGGACTGATCCAGTACTTC. The genes are TRBV28 and TRBJ2-5, with D perhaps TRBD2 (5 bases). The CDR3 extends over 11 amino acids. CDR1 and CDR2 from the germline V gene are MDHEN and SYDVKM. The ends were cut back, 4 bases at V and 10 bases at J, with 10 bases in the middle.

In nucleotides, the CDR3 is TGTGCCAGCAGTGCGCGGCTCTCTAGCTCCTACAATGAGCAGTTCTTC. Its translation is CASSARLSSSYNEQFF. The V and J genes are TRBV6-1 and TRBJ2-1; D unclear. V lost 4 bases and J 0 bases, leaving 13 bases between the germline ends. This CDR3 region has 16 residues. Germline CDR1 is MNHNS and CDR2 is SASEGT.

This clonotype came up many times. CDR3: CAWSDGRQGGIYSNQPQHF. DNA for the CDR3: TGTGCCTGGAGTGATGGGAGGCAGGGGGGGATTTATAGCAATCAGCCCCAGCATTTT. The rearrangement joins TRBV30 to TRBJ1-5; 7 bases are a match to TRBD1. V shed 1 base, J shed 0 bases, and the junction held 15 bases outside the gene matches. Germline V gene lookup returns CDR1 GTSNPN and CDR2 SVGIG (reference sequence). The length of the CDR3 is 19 residues.

This clonotype was detected ten times or more. The chain couples TRBV12-5 to TRBJ2-7; D perhaps matches TRBD2 (5 bases). The V end was cut by 5 bases, the J end by 7 bases, with 21 bases between. Germline-derived CDR1 and CDR2 are LGHNT and FRNRAP. This CDR3 region has 15 residues. CDR3 amino acids: CASGPAAGRDREQYF. In DNA, the CDR3 is TGTGCTAGTGGTCCCGCCGCGGGTAGGGATCGGGAGCAGTACTTC.

This clonotype has a count of ten or more. This rearrangement joins TRBV20-1 to TRBJ2-5; 7 bases line up with TRBD1. V was pared by 6 bases and J by 1 base, with 11 bases of the junction left unmatched. CDR3 length equals 15 residues. CDR1 and CDR2 from the germline V gene are DFQATT and SNEGSKA (reference sequence). The CDR3 coding sequence is TGCAGTGCGTACAGGAAGGGGGCTTCCCAAGAGACCCAGTACTTC. Protein: CSAYRKGASQETQYF.

This clonotype was seen many times. This chain links TRBV9 with TRBJ2-7, with 7 bases fitting TRBD1. Germline values: CDR1 SGDLS, CDR2 YYNGEE. The CDR3 is 15 residues long. The junction had 11 bases not matched to a gene; V was cut back by 4 bases and J by 4 bases. CDR3 sequence reads: CASSPQGGRSYEQYF. The CDR3 bases are TGTGCCAGCAGCCCTCAAGGGGGCAGGAGTTACGAGCAGTACTTC.

This clonotype occurred many times. The CDR3 protein is CASSYLRQEQYF. The CDR3 bases are TGTGCCAGCAGTTACCTACGACAGGAGCAGTACTTC. The V and J genes are TRBV6-2 or TRBV6-3 and TRBJ2-7; tentative D call: TRBD1 (5 bases). Looked up from germline, CDR1 is MNHEY and CDR2 is SVGEGT. Trimming removed 2 bases from V and 7 bases from J, with 9 bases in between. This CDR3 has 12 residues.

This clonotype was seen a handful of times. The chain is built from TRBV19 and TRBJ1-2; no firm D call. This CDR3 spans 14 amino acids. The germline CDR1 and CDR2 sequences are LNHDA and SQIVND (reference sequence). V gave up 3 bases and J gave up 3 bases, with 11 bases separating them. The CDR3 nucleotides are TGTGCCAGTAGTATGGTGTCTACGGACTATGGCTACACCTTC. Protein: CASSMVSTDYGYTF.

The V call is TRBV7-2, the J call TRBJ1-5, with a possible D match to TRBD1 (5 bases). The CDR3 is 13 residues long. V was cut by 5 bases and J by 6 bases, with 11 bases left in between. Germline V gene data show CDR1 as SGHTA and CDR2 as FQGNSA. The CDR3 bases are TGTGCCAGCAGCGCGCAGGGTGTTCAGCCCCAGCATTTT. Encoded protein: CASSAQGVQPQHF.

This clonotype was seen many times. The V call is TRBV5-6, the J call TRBJ1-1; D gene unclear. V was cut by 0 bases and J by 10 bases, with 10 bases left in between. The length of the CDR3 is 12 residues. CDR1 is SGHDT, CDR2 YYEEEE, per germline. The chain's CDR3 is CASSLVRSGAFF. In nucleotides, the CDR3 is TGTGCCAGCAGCTTGGTCAGGTCCGGAGCTTTCTTT.

At least ten counts were recorded for this clonotype. The rearrangement joins TRBV29-1 to TRBJ2-1; D unresolved. V shed 1 base and J shed 0 bases, with 13 bases lying between them. CDR1 is SQVTM, CDR2 ANQGSEA, per germline. This CDR3 is built from 16 residues. CDR3 nucleotide sequence: TGCAGCGTTGAAGGGCCCGACCGGCGCTCCTACAATGAGCAGTTCTTC. This encodes CSVEGPDRRSYNEQFF.

Ten or more counts support this clonotype. The rearrangement links TRBV12-3 or TRBV12-4 to TRBJ2-1; 12 nucleotides agree with TRBD2. The CDR3 is made up of 15 amino acids. Unmatched junction bases numbered 3, after V lost 5 bases and J lost 4 bases. The CDR3 region is CASSHLAGGYNEQFF. CDR3 DNA: TGTGCCAGCAGTCACCTAGCGGGAGGGTACAATGAGCAGTTCTTC.

This clonotype was recorded many times. The chain is built from TRBV7-3 and TRBJ2-3; D not resolved. Germline V lookup: CDR1 SGHTA, CDR2 FQGTGA. The V end lost 5 bases, the J end lost 2 bases, and 8 bases lay between the germline ends. The CDR3 spans 13 residues. CDR3 in DNA: TGTGCCAGCAGCGTAGGGTTCACAGATACGCAGTATTTT. Protein: CASSVGFTDTQYF.

Here the CDR3 reads CASSLLGAGYNEQFF. The CDR3 DNA reads TGTGCCAGCAGTTTATTAGGGGCGGGCTACAATGAGCAGTTCTTC. V usage is TRBV28 and J usage is TRBJ2-1; D is tentatively TRBD1 or TRBD2 (5 bases each). Germline lookup yields CDR1 MDHEN and CDR2 SYDVKM. The CDR3 covers 15 residues. The V gene lost 1 base and the J gene lost 3 bases, with 10 bases spanning the gap.

This clonotype appeared a few times. The chain uses TRBV7-6 and TRBJ2-6; D gene unclear. The V end lost 1 base, the J end lost 0 bases, and 7 bases lay between the germline ends. The CDR3 totals 16 residues. Germline CDR1 SGHVS, CDR2 FNYEAQ. This CDR3 is CASSLDSYSGANVLTF. The CDR3 DNA is TGTGCCAGCAGCTTAGACAGCTACTCTGGGGCCAACGTCCTGACTTTC.

This clonotype was seen repeatedly, ten times or more. The CDR3 sequence: CATSSPGGWRESDTQYF. The DNA of the CDR3 is TGTGCCACCTCTTCTCCGGGAGGTTGGCGGGAGTCAGATACGCAGTATTTT. This rearrangement joins TRBV2 to TRBJ2-3, with 7 bases that match TRBD2. After removal of 10 bases from V and 4 bases from J, the junction contained 20 bases not matched to a gene. This CDR3 region has 17 residues. CDR1 SNHLY and CDR2 FYNNEI come from the germline V gene.

This clonotype was seen many times. The chain is built from TRBV12-3 or TRBV12-4 and TRBJ2-3; tentatively, D is TRBD2 (5 bases). V was trimmed by 6 bases and J by 2 bases, leaving 9 bases between them. The CDR3 consists of 13 residues. The CDR3 protein is CASSTGITDTQYF. The CDR3 DNA reads TGTGCCAGCAGCACGGGAATCACAGATACGCAGTATTTT.